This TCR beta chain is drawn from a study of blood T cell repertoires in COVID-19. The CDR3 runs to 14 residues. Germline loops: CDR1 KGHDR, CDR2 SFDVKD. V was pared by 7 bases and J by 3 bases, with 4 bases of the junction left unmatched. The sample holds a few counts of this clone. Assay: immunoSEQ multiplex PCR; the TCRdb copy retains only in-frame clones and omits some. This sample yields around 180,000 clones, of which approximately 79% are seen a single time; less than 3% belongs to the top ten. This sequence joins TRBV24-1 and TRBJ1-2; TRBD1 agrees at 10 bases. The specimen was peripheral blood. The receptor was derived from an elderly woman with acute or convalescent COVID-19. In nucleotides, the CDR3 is TGTGCCACCAGAGGGACAGGGGAAGACTATGGCTACACCTTC. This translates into CATRGTGEDYGYTF.